Sequencing of this T cell receptor (beta chain) was carried out in a study of OX40 agonist ivuxolimab in advanced cancers. Profiling relied on immunoSEQ multiplex PCR, and the TCRdb table lists in-frame clones only, not all of them. The sample has around 19,000 clones, about 82% seen once. Notes on the study in general: The mean number of expanded clones was higher in CD8+ T cells than in CD4+.

This CDR3 has 13 residues. Germline assignment: CDR1 KGHSH and CDR2 LQKENI. After removal of 2 bases from V and 5 bases from J, the junction contained 3 bases not matched to a gene. A remark on this clone: Antigen specificity is unknown.

Sequenced material: CD4+ or CD8+ T cells sorted from blood, taken in a trial of the OX40 agonist ivuxolimab. The chain joins TRBV18 to TRBJ2-7; TRBD1 aligns across 7 bases. The TCR originated in an adult with an advanced solid tumor such as melanoma, head and neck, liver or kidney cancer. The CDR3 sequence is CASSPGQDNEQYF. In nucleotides, the CDR3 is TGTGCCAGCTCACCAGGACAGGACAACGAGCAGTACTTC.